This T cell receptor beta chain was documented in a study of blood T cell repertoires in COVID-19. On the study more broadly: The cDNA or gDNA used as material had been derived from T cells, B-cell-depleted T cells, or PBMCs.

This clone has a handful of counts. This CDR3 comprises 14 residues. The ends were cut back, 0 bases at V and 3 bases at J, with 9 bases in the middle. Germline CDR1 reads SGHAT; CDR2 reads FQNNGV. Method: immunoSEQ multiplex PCR; TCRdb's copy keeps in-frame clones and lacks some. In the table there are about 58,000 clones, over 65% of which are singletons. The clonotype was recovered from a man aged 35-49 years with active COVID-19. Material: peripheral blood. The chain recombines TRBV11-2 with TRBJ2-7; D remains unclear. This chain's CDR3 is CASSLDPQIYEQYF. CDR3 bases: TGTGCCAGCAGCTTAGATCCACAGATCTACGAGCAGTACTTC.